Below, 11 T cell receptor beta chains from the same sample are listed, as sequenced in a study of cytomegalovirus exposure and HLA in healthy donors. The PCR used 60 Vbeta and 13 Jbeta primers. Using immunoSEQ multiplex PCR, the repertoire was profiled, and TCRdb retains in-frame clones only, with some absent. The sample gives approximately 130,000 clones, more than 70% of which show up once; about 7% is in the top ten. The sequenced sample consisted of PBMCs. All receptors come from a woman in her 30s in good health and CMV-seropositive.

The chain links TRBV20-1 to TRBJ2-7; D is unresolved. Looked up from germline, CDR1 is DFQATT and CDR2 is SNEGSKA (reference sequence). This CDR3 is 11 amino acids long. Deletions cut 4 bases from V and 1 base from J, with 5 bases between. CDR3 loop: CSAIASYEQYF. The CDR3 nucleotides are TGCAGTGCTATAGCATCCTACGAGCAGTACTTC.

The CDR3, as DNA: TGTGCCAGTAGTCCCCGACAGGGGGCGCGGAAGGAAGAAAAACTGTTTTTT. The encoded protein is CASSPRQGARKEEKLFF. This chain uses TRBV19 with TRBJ1-4; 10 bases line up with TRBD1. The germline CDR1 and CDR2 sequences are LNHDA and SQIVND (reference sequence). The trim removed 5 bases at V and 8 bases at J, leaving 14 bases unmatched. The CDR3 consists of 17 residues. Filled out from reference TRBV19 and TRBJ1-4, the complete variable domain reads DGGITQSPKYLFRKEGQNVTLSCEQNLNHDAMYWYRQDPGQGLRLIYYSQIVNDFQKGDIAEGYSVSREKKESFPLTVTSAQKNPTAFYLCASSPRQGARKEEKLFFGSGTQLSVL.

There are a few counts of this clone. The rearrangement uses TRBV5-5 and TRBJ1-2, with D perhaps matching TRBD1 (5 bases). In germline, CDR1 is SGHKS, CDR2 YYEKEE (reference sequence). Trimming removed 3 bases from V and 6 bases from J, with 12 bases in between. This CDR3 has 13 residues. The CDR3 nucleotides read TGTGCCAGCAGCTCTTGGGGAGGGGATGGCTACACCTTC. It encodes CASSSWGGDGYTF.

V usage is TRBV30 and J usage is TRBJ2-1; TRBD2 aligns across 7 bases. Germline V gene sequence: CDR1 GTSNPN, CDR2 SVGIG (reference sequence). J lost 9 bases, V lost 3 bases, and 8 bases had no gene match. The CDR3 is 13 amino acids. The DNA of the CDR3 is TGTGCCTGGAGATACGGGGTAGCGGGTGAGCAGTTCTTC. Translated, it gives CAWRYGVAGEQFF.

The CDR3 nucleotides read TGTGCCAGCCTTTCGACTAGCGACTACTACGAGCAGTACTTC. It codes for CASLSTSDYYEQYF. This chain joins TRBV28 and TRBJ2-7; 8 bases match TRBD2. The germline V gene encodes CDR1 MDHEN and CDR2 SYDVKM. CDR3 length: 14 amino acids. V was pared by 8 bases and J by 3 bases, with 9 bases of the junction left unmatched.

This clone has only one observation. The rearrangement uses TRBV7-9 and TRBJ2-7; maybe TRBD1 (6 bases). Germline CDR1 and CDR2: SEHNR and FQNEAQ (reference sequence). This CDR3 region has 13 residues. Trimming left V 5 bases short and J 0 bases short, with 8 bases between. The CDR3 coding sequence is TGTGCCAGCAGCCGGGACAACTCCTACGAGCAGTACTTC. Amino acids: CASSRDNSYEQYF.

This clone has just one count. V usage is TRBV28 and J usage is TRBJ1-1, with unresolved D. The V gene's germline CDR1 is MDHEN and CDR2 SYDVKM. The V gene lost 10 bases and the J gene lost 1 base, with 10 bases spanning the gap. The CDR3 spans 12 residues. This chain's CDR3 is CAITSRNTEAFF. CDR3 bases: TGTGCCATCACCTCCAGGAACACTGAAGCTTTCTTT.

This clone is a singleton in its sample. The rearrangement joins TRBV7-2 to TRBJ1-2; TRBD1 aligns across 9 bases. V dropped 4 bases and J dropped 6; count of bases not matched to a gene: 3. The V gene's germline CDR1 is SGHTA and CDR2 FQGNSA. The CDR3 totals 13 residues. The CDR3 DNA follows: TGTGCCAGCAGCTCCCGGACAGGGGATGGCTACACCTTC. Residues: CASSSRTGDGYTF.

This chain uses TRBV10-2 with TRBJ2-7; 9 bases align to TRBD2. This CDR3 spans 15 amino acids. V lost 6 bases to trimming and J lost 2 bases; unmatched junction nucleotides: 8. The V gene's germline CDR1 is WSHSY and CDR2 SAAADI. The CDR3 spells CASRTSGILTYEQYF. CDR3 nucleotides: TGCGCCAGCAGGACTAGCGGCATTCTTACCTACGAGCAGTACTTC.

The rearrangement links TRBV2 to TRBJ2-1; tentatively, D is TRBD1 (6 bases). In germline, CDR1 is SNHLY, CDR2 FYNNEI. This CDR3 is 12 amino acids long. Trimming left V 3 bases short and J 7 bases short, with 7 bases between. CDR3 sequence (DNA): TGTGCCAGCAGTGAGGGACAAAATGAGCAGTTCTTC. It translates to CASSEGQNEQFF.

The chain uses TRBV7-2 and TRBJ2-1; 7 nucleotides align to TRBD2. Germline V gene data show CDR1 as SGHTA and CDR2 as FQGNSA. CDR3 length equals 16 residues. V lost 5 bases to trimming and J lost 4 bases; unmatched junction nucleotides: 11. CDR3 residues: CASSPSSSGIYNEQFF. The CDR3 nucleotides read TGTGCCAGCAGCCCCTCTTCTAGCGGCATTTACAATGAGCAGTTCTTC. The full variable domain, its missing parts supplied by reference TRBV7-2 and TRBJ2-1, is GAGVSQSPSNKVTEKGKDVELRCDPISGHTALYWYRQSLGQGLEFLIYFQGNSAPDKSGLPSDRFSAERTGGSVSTLTIQRTQQEDSAVYLCASSPSSSGIYNEQFFGPGTRLTVL.